What follows are 14 T cell receptor beta chains derived from one specimen sequenced in a study of cytomegalovirus exposure and HLA in healthy donors (dated by TCRdb to about 2017). Receptor libraries were prepared by the immunoSEQ multiplex PCR assay. In its TCRdb copy, this immuneACCESS table keeps in-frame sequences only and misses some clones. Where compared with another copy, unresolved V genes explain less than half of these, and the others have no known cause. Present in this sample are approximately 150,000 clones, about 88% of which were seen just once. Roughly 10% of the sample comes from the top ten. Sequenced sample: PBMCs. The receptors shown here come from a man aged 18 to 35 in good health and CMV-seropositive.

This clone was counted only a few times. The genes are TRBV7-6 and TRBJ1-5; TRBD1 matches at 7 bases. CDR3 size: 13 residues. V was pared by 5 bases and J by 7 bases, with 5 bases of the junction left unmatched. CDR1 and CDR2 from the germline V gene are SGHVS and FNYEAQ. The CDR3 nucleotides read TGTGCCAGCAGCGGCACAGGGGAACAGCCCCAGCATTTT. It yields the protein CASSGTGEQPQHF. Combining the CDR3 with reference TRBV7-6 and TRBJ1-5 gives the whole variable domain GAGVSQSPRYKVTKRGQDVALRCDPISGHVSLYWYRQALGQGPEFLTYFNYEAQQDKSGLPNDRFSAERPEGSISTLTIQRTEQRDSAMYRCASSGTGEQPQHFGDGTRLSIL.

V and J are TRBV5-1 and TRBJ2-3; 13 nucleotides align to TRBD2. Per the germline V gene, CDR1 is SGHRS and CDR2 is YFSETQ. V lost 4 bases and J lost 4; bases outside the gene matches: 6. The CDR3 runs 16 residues. The CDR3 DNA follows: TGCGCCAGCAGCACCAGGACTAGCGGGAGTTCAGATACGCAGTATTTT. It yields the protein CASSTRTSGSSDTQYF.

The chain employs TRBV5-1 and TRBJ2-7; D unclear. V gave up 4 bases and J gave up 4 bases, with 18 bases separating them. The CDR3 length is 15 residues. Germline V gene data show CDR1 as SGHRS and CDR2 as YFSETQ. CDR3 amino acids: CASSADSPSLYEQYF. CDR3 nucleotide sequence: TGCGCCAGCAGCGCCGACTCCCCTTCCTTATACGAGCAGTACTTC.

Only one count was recorded for this clone. The chain recombines TRBV5-1 with TRBJ2-1; a weak D match, TRBD1 (6 bases). The CDR3 sequence is 15 residues long. Per germline, CDR1 SGHRS and CDR2 YFSETQ. V was trimmed by 6 bases and J by 3 bases, leaving 16 bases between them. This CDR3 is CASTKSTGNYNEQFF. The CDR3 DNA follows: TGCGCCAGCACCAAAAGCACAGGGAACTACAATGAGCAGTTCTTC.

This chain links TRBV9 with TRBJ2-7; 9 nucleotides agree with TRBD1. The V gene end was trimmed by 3 bases and the J gene end by 4 bases; junction bases not matched to a gene: 5. CDR1 is SGDLS, CDR2 YYNGEE, per germline. This CDR3 contains 14 residues. CDR3 region: CASSAGQGRYEQYF. The CDR3 nucleotides read TGTGCCAGCAGCGCTGGACAGGGGAGATACGAGCAGTACTTC.

The chain joins TRBV6-1 to TRBJ2-7, with D tentatively TRBD2 (6 bases). V was cut by 6 bases and J by 7 bases, with 13 bases left in between. The CDR3 is 12 residues long. Germline V gene lookup returns CDR1 MNHNS and CDR2 SASEGT. The CDR3 DNA follows: TGTGCCAGCAGGGAGGGACGGCGAGAGCAGTACTTC. Amino acid sequence: CASREGRREQYF.

V is TRBV21-1 and J is TRBJ2-7; the table names TRBD2, a call not compared with the DNA. TRBV21-1 is an annotated pseudogene. This CDR3 region has 15 residues. CDR3 DNA sequence: TGTGCCAGCAGCTCCCCCCCGGGGAGCTCCTACGAGCAGTACTTC. Translation gives CASSSPPGSSYEQYF.

V is TRBV2 and J is TRBJ2-3, with 7 bases identical to TRBD1. The length of the CDR3 is 11 residues. The germline gives CDR1 SNHLY, CDR2 FYNNEI. V trimming: 6 bases; J trimming: 8 bases; junction bases outside the gene matches: 2. The CDR3 nucleotides are TGTGCCAGCAGGACAGGGTTTACGCAGTATTTT. Translating gives CASRTGFTQYF.

This clone was counted only a few times. The chain employs TRBV2 and TRBJ1-2; maybe TRBD1 (6 bases). CDR3 length equals 14 residues. V was trimmed by 8 bases and J by 0 bases, leaving 13 bases between them. Germline values: CDR1 SNHLY, CDR2 FYNNEI. The CDR3 DNA reads as TGTGCCAGCCATACAGGGAATTCTAACTATGGCTACACCTTC. Its translation: CASHTGNSNYGYTF. The full variable domain, rest sourced from reference TRBV2 and TRBJ1-2, is EPEVTQTPSHQVTQMGQEVILRCVPISNHLYFYWYRQILGQKVEFLVSFYNNEISEKSEIFDDQFSVERPDGSNFTLKIRSTKLEDSAMYFCASHTGNSNYGYTFGSGTRLTVV.

The rearrangement links TRBV7-2 to TRBJ2-2, with TRBD2 matching 9 bases. Losses at the gene ends were 7 bases for V and 0 bases for J; bases not matched to a gene: 6. Germline values: CDR1 SGHTA, CDR2 FQGNSA. The CDR3 has 16 amino acids. CDR3 in amino acids: CASNRLADTNTGELFF. DNA of the CDR3: TGTGCCAGCAACCGACTAGCGGATACGAACACCGGGGAGCTGTTTTTT.

This chain joins TRBV6-5 and TRBJ2-7; D ambiguous. CDR3 size: 12 residues. V gave up 6 bases and J gave up 7 bases, with 13 bases separating them. Germline V CDR1 and CDR2: MNHEY, SVGAGI. DNA for the CDR3: TGTGCCAGCAGGCCCGGTCCCCTGGAGCAGTACTTC. Protein: CASRPGPLEQYF.

The rearrangement joins TRBV9 to TRBJ2-3; no definite D call. Germline V gives CDR1 SGDLS, CDR2 YYNGEE. Trimming removed 0 bases from V and 6 bases from J, with 11 bases in between. This CDR3 comprises 14 residues. In nucleotides, the CDR3 is TGTGCCAGCAGCGTAGGCCTCAAACGGGATACGCAGTATTTT. This gives the protein CASSVGLKRDTQYF.

This chain joins TRBV19 and TRBJ2-7; 8 bases are a match to TRBD1. CDR3 length: 14 residues. V lost 8 bases, J lost 6 bases, and 12 bases stayed unmatched. The germline gives CDR1 LNHDA, CDR2 SQIVND (reference sequence). CDR3 in DNA: TGTGCCAGTTTAAGCGGACAGGGACTGGGCGAGCAGTACTTC. Protein product: CASLSGQGLGEQYF.

The CDR3: CASRYRDRGLSYGYTF. CDR3 bases: TGTGCCAGCAGATACCGGGACAGGGGCCTATCCTATGGCTACACCTTC. V usage is TRBV2 and J usage is TRBJ1-2; 10 nucleotides agree with TRBD1. V gave up 6 bases and J gave up 4 bases; unmatched junction bases: 11. Germline CDR1 and CDR2: SNHLY and FYNNEI. This CDR3 is built from 16 residues. The whole variable domain, remainder taken from reference TRBV2 and TRBJ1-2, is EPEVTQTPSHQVTQMGQEVILRCVPISNHLYFYWYRQILGQKVEFLVSFYNNEISEKSEIFDDQFSVERPDGSNFTLKIRSTKLEDSAMYFCASRYRDRGLSYGYTFGSGTRLTVV.